This paragraph covers one T cell receptor beta chain sequence. CDR1 is KGHSH and CDR2 is LQKENI in the germline V gene. The CDR3 consists of 13 residues. Trimming cost V 7 bases and J 6 bases, with 13 bases left between them. This record belongs to a study of blood T cell repertoires in COVID-19. Clones were read by immunoSEQ multiplex PCR, and TCRdb kept only the in-frame ones, dropping some. The sample lists about 210,000 clones; around four fifths were seen once. The specimen sequenced was PBMCs or T cells enriched from blood (not recorded which). The clonotype comes from a middle-aged man who had recovered from COVID-19. The chain links TRBV18 to TRBJ2-1; D not certain. This CDR3 is CASLTDIGNEQFF. In DNA, the CDR3 is TGTGCCAGCTTAACAGATATCGGCAATGAGCAGTTCTTC.